The entry below describes one T cell receptor beta chain. Its antigen is unknown. The sample comes from a study of T cells expressing NK-cell markers. About the study: CD3+CD56+NKG2C+, CD3+CD56+NKG2C- and CD3+CD56-NKG2C+ T cells, once sorted, supplied the TCR beta repertoires. Broader study findings: Dominant NKG2C+ clonotypes accounted for roughly 1.0-7.0% of CD8+ T cells in several donors.

Germline CDR1 is LGHNA and CDR2 is YNFKEQ. The CDR3 runs 14 residues. TCRdb re-analyzed the 5' RACE reads; it lists each CDR3 protein once, without DNA. The specimen's table records 200,000 to 300,000 distinct CDR3 sequences. Sequenced sample: blood T cells: a sorted CD56 or NKG2C T cell subset, CD4+ or CD8+ T cells, or bulk PBMC T cells (not recorded which). This chain uses TRBV4-2 with TRBJ2-5; the TCRdb call, TRBD2, lacks DNA for checking. This TCR derives from a woman aged 18 to 75 in good health. Here the CDR3 reads CASSQGGGFETQYF.